Below, 9 T cell receptor beta chains from the same sample are listed, as sequenced in a study of T cells in Graves' hyperthyroidism and ophthalmopathy. RNA transcripts provided the source from which TCR beta CDR3 regions were amplified. During a first-round RT-PCR of the TCR CDR3, the HTBI primer set was used. TCRdb passed the multiplex PCR reads through MiXCR, listing each CDR3 protein once. The repertoire holds approximately 610,000 distinct CDR3 sequences, with 14% to 15% as singletons. Specimen: blood. The receptors derive from a woman in her thirties or forties with Graves' ophthalmopathy.

This clonotype was seen many times. The CDR3 DNA sequence: TGTGCCAGCAGCTCTTACAGGGACGGGTACACTGAAGCTTTCTTT. Its protein is CASSSYRDGYTEAFF. The V call is TRBV7-9, the J call TRBJ1-1; tentative D call: TRBD1 (6 bases). The CDR3 extends over 15 amino acids. V dropped 4 bases and J dropped 3 bases, with 15 bases sitting between them. Germline V gene data show CDR1 as SEHNR and CDR2 as FQNEAQ (reference sequence).

This clonotype has more than one count but fewer than ten. A clone one base away is much larger, so this may be a read error. The missing conserved phenylalanine or tryptophan at the end of this CDR3 makes a read error likely. V and J are TRBV6-5 and TRBJ1-1; a weak D match, TRBD1 (5 bases). CDR1 is MNHEY and CDR2 is SVGAGI in the germline V gene. The CDR3 extends over 14 amino acids. V shed 4 bases and J shed 5 bases, with 14 bases lying between them. Here the CDR3 reads CASSSGFAGTEAFS. The CDR3 nucleotides are TGTGCCAGCAGTTCAGGGTTCGCGGGAACTGAAGCTTTCTCT.

This clonotype was observed many times. The gene calls are TRBV11-2 and TRBJ1-1; D ambiguous. Germline V gene data show CDR1 as SGHAT and CDR2 as FQNNGV. The CDR3 length is 16 residues. V dropped 2 bases and J dropped 5 bases, with 18 bases sitting between them. CDR3: CASSLRSSRVETEAFF. Written as DNA, the CDR3 is TGTGCCAGCAGCTTAAGATCCAGTCGGGTAGAGACTGAAGCTTTCTTT.

This clonotype was counted many times. This chain uses TRBV29-1 with TRBJ2-7, with D possibly being TRBD2 (6 bases). The V end lost 3 bases, the J end lost 4 bases, and 19 bases lay between the germline ends. The CDR3 runs to 15 residues. Germline V CDR1 and CDR2: SQVTM, ANQGSEA. CDR3 sequence reads: CSVEVAGTDYYEQYF. As DNA, the CDR3 is TGCAGCGTTGAGGTCGCAGGGACGGACTATTACGAGCAGTACTTC.

This clonotype was observed a few times. The gene calls are TRBV2 and TRBJ2-2; TRBD1 matches at 9 bases. J gave up 7 bases and V 3 bases, and 3 bases lay outside the gene matches. This CDR3 comprises 14 residues. CDR1 is SNHLY, CDR2 FYNNEI, per germline. The CDR3: CASSEGQGSGELFF. The CDR3, as DNA: TGTGCCAGCAGTGAGGGACAGGGAAGCGGGGAGCTGTTTTTT.

This clonotype was seen ten or more times. For the CDR3, the DNA is TGTGCCAGCAGTTCTCGTCGACAGGGGGTCTGGAACACCATATATTTT. It codes for CASSSRRQGVWNTIYF. This rearrangement joins TRBV28 to TRBJ1-3; 9 bases fit TRBD1. The CDR3 totals 16 residues. With V trimmed by 4 bases and J by 7 bases, 11 bases remained unmatched. CDR1 is MDHEN and CDR2 is SYDVKM in the germline V gene.

The chain is built from TRBV10-2 and TRBJ2-5; D gene ambiguous. V dropped 6 bases and J dropped 4 bases, with 9 bases sitting between them. Germline V gene sequence: CDR1 WSHSY, CDR2 SAAADI. CDR3 length: 12 residues. The CDR3 DNA is TGCGCCAGCAGCCAACCACCAGAGACCCAGTACTTC. The encoded protein is CASSQPPETQYF.

This clonotype was observed many times. The rearrangement joins TRBV20-1 to TRBJ2-5; TRBD1 matches at 10 bases. With 5 bases clipped from V and 5 bases from J, the junction kept 11 bases outside the gene matches. The CDR3 runs to 15 residues. Germline-derived CDR1 and CDR2 are DFQATT and SNEGSKA (reference sequence). This CDR3 is CSAAKTDRGSETQYF. The CDR3 DNA sequence: TGCAGTGCTGCCAAGACGGACAGGGGGTCGGAGACCCAGTACTTC.

This clonotype was counted at least ten times. The chain employs TRBV19 and TRBJ1-2, with 9 positions matching TRBD1. The germline gives CDR1 LNHDA, CDR2 SQIVND (reference sequence). V gave up 3 bases and J gave up 10 bases; unmatched junction bases: 3. The CDR3 is 12 residues long. The CDR3 DNA is TGTGCCAGTAGTATCCAACAGGGGGCCTACACCTTC. This sequence encodes CASSIQQGAYTF.